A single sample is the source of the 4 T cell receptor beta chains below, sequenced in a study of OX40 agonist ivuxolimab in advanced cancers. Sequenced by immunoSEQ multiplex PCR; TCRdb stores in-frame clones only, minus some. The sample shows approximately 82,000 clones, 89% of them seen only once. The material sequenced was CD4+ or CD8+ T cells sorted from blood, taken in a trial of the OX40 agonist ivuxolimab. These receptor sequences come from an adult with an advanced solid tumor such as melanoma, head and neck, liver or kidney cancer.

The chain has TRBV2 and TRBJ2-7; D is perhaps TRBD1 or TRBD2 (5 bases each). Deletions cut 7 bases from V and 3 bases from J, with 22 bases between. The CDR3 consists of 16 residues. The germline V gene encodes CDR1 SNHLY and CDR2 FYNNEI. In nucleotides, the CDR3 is TGTGCCAGCACCCCTTTTCTCCTTCGGGACGGCTACGAGCAGTACTTC. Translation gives CASTPFLLRDGYEQYF. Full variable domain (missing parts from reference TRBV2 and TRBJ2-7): EPEVTQTPSHQVTQMGQEVILRCVPISNHLYFYWYRQILGQKVEFLVSFYNNEISEKSEIFDDQFSVERPDGSNFTLKIRSTKLEDSAMYFCASTPFLLRDGYEQYFGPGTRLTVT.

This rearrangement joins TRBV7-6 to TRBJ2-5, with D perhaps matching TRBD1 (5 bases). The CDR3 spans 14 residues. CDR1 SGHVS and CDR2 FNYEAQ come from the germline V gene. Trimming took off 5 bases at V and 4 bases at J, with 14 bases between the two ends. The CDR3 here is CASSPLSQGETQYF. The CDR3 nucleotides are TGTGCCAGCAGCCCCCTTTCCCAGGGAGAGACCCAGTACTTC.

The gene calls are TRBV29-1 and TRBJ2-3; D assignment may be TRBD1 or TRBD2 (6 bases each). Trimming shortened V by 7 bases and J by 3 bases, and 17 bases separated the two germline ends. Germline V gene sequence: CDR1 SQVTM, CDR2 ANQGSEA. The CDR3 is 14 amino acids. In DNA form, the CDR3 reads TGCAGCGCCCCAGTGGGGGGCTCAACAGATACGCAGTATTTT. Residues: CSAPVGGSTDTQYF.

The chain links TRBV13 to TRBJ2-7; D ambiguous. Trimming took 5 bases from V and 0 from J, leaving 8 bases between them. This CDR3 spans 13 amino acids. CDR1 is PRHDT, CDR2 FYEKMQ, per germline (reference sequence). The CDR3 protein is CASSLGISYEQYF. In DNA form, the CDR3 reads TGTGCCAGCAGCCTGGGGATCTCCTACGAGCAGTACTTC.